This TCR beta chain was captured in a study of T cell repertoires in cytomegalovirus infection. The CDR3 is 14 residues long. Germline-derived CDR1 and CDR2 are ENHRY and SYGVKD. The V and J ends lost 2 bases and 6 bases respectively, with 11 bases between them. TCRdb ran MiXCR on the reads and lists one entry per CDR3 protein. The sample records about 740,000 distinct CDR3 sequences, 35% being singletons. The chain has TRBV10-3 and TRBJ1-5; D is possibly TRBD1 (5 bases). The sample comprised PBMCs. This TCR was recovered from a human donor in good health (CMV status not recorded). Some clones in this sample may be carry-over from other donors' samples. In DNA, the CDR3 is TGTGCCATCAGTGAGGGGCAGGGATTTCAGCCCCAGCATTTT. Protein sequence: CAISEGQGFQPQHF.